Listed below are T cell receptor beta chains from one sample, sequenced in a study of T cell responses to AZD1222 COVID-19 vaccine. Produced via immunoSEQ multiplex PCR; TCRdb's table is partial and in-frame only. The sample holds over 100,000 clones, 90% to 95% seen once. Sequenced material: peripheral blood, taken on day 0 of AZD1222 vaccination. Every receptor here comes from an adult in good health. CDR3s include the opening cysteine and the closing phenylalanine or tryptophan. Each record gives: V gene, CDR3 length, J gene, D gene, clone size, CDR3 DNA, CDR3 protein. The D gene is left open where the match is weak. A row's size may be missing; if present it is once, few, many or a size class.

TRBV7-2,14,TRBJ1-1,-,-,TGTGCCAGCAGCCTCAATACAGCGGGCACTGAAGCTTTCTTT,CASSLNTAGTEAFF
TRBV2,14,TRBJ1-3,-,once,TGTGCCAGCAGTGATTTGGGTACTGGAAACACCATATATTTT,CASSDLGTGNTIYF
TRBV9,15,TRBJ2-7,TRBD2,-,TGTGCCAGCAGCCCCGGGGGGACGGGTCTCTACGAGCAGTACTTC,CASSPGGTGLYEQYF
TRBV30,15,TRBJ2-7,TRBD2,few,TGTGCCTGGAGTGTTGGACTAGCGGGAGCTTACGAGCAGTACTTC,CAWSVGLAGAYEQYF
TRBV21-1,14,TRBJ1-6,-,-,TGTGCCAGCAGCAAATTGGGGTCTAATTCACCCCTCCACTTT,CASSKLGSNSPLHF
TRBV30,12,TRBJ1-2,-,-,TGTGCCTGGAGTGTAGGTCAGGATGGCTACACCTTC,CAWSVGQDGYTF
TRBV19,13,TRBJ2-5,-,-,TGTGCCAGTAGTCCCGACCCGGGGGAGACCCAGTACTTC,CASSPDPGETQYF
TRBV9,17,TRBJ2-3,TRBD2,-,TGTGCCAGCAGCGTAGCTCCTGGACTAGCAGTCCCGGATACGCAGTATTTT,CASSVAPGLAVPDTQYF
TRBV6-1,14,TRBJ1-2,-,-,TGTGCCAGCAGTGAAATATGGACGACTGATGGCTACACCTTC,CASSEIWTTDGYTF
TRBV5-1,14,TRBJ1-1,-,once,TGCGCCAGCAGCTTGACCCGGGGGAACACTGAAGCTTTCTTT,CASSLTRGNTEAFF
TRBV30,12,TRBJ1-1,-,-,TGTGCCTGGAGTGTAGTTGGGCCTGAAGCTTTCTTT,CAWSVVGPEAFF
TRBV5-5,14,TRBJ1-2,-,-,TGTGCCAGCAGCTCGGGATTATTCAACTATGGCTACACCTTC,CASSSGLFNYGYTF
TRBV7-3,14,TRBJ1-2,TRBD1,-,TGTGCCAGCAGCTCCCGGGACAGGGCCTATGGCTACACCTTC,CASSSRDRAYGYTF